Presented here are 6 T cell receptor beta chains from one specimen sequenced in a study of cytomegalovirus exposure and HLA in healthy donors. A multiplex PCR was run with 60 Vbeta primers and 13 Jbeta primers. The protocol was immunoSEQ multiplex PCR, while the TCRdb copy is restricted to in-frame clones and leaves out a portion. The profile covers over 110,000 clones, with 79% appearing a single time and 3% to 4% taken by the ten largest. Sequenced input: PBMCs. The receptors derive from a female donor in good health and CMV-seronegative.

V is TRBV5-6 and J is TRBJ1-5, with TRBD1 as a possible D gene (5 bases). The CDR3 sequence is 16 residues long. Trimming left V 3 bases short and J 3 bases short, with 16 bases between. Germline V gene sequence: CDR1 SGHDT, CDR2 YYEEEE. The CDR3, as DNA: TGTGCCAGCAGCTCTATGGGGGGGGGACCCAATCAGCCCCAGCATTTT. Translating it yields CASSSMGGGPNQPQHF.

DNA for the CDR3: TGCGCCAGCAGCTTGGAGGGCGGGGGTTCCTACAATGAGCAGTTCTTC. Translated: CASSLEGGGSYNEQFF. V usage is TRBV5-1 and J usage is TRBJ2-1, with 7 bases aligning to TRBD2. Looked up from germline, CDR1 is SGHRS and CDR2 is YFSETQ. The CDR3 spans 16 residues. V gave up 0 bases and J gave up 1 base; unmatched junction bases: 4.

This rearrangement joins TRBV25-1 to TRBJ1-5, with 9 bases aligning to TRBD1. The CDR3 spans 16 residues. Trimming took 1 base from V and 2 from J; bases not matched to a gene: 3. The germline CDR1 and CDR2 sequences are MGHDK and SYGVNS. The CDR3 is CASSESDRGGNQPQHF. Here the CDR3 DNA reads TGTGCCAGCAGTGAATCGGACAGGGGAGGCAATCAGCCCCAGCATTTT.

The CDR3 sequence: CASSLNVGLVGSGANVLTF. The DNA for the CDR3 is TGTGCCAGCAGCTTGAACGTAGGACTAGTGGGCTCTGGGGCCAACGTCCTGACTTTC. J is TRBJ2-6 and V is TRBV7-2; TRBD2 matches 7 bases. Germline V CDR1 and CDR2: SGHTA, FQGNSA. The CDR3 contains 19 residues. J lost 0 bases, V lost 3 bases, and 11 bases had no gene match.

This CDR3 reads CASSQSRDRPTYEQYF. In DNA, the CDR3 is TGTGCCAGCAGCCAATCTAGGGACAGGCCAACCTACGAGCAGTACTTC. The V and J genes are TRBV7-6 and TRBJ2-7; TRBD1 matches 8 bases. The CDR3 length is 16 residues. V lost 5 bases, J lost 2 bases, and 11 bases stayed unmatched. Per germline, CDR1 SGHVS and CDR2 FNYEAQ. Full variable domain (remainder filled in from reference TRBV7-6 and TRBJ2-7): GAGVSQSPRYKVTKRGQDVALRCDPISGHVSLYWYRQALGQGPEFLTYFNYEAQQDKSGLPNDRFSAERPEGSISTLTIQRTEQRDSAMYRCASSQSRDRPTYEQYFGPGTRLTVT.

The chain carries TRBV4-1 and TRBJ2-4; TRBD1 agrees at 9 bases. The CDR3 sequence is 15 residues long. Losses at the gene ends were 4 bases for V and 3 bases for J; bases not matched to a gene: 4. The germline V gene encodes CDR1 MGHRA and CDR2 YSYEKL. The CDR3 coding sequence is TGCGCCAGCAGCCGACCGGGACAGGGCAAAAACATTCAGTACTTC. Its protein is CASSRPGQGKNIQYF.